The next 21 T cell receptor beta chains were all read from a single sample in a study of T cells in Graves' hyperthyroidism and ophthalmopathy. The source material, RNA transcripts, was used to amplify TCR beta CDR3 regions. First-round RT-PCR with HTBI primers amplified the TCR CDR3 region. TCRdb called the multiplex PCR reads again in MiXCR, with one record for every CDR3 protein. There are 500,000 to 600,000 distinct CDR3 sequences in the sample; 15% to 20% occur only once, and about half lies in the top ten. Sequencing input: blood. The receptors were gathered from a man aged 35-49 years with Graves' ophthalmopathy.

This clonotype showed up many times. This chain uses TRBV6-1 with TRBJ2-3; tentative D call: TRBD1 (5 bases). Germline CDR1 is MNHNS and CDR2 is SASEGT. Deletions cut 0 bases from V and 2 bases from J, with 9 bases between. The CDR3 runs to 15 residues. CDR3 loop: CASSEAGRSTDTQYF. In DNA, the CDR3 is TGTGCCAGCAGTGAAGCGGGGCGATCCACAGATACGCAGTATTTT.

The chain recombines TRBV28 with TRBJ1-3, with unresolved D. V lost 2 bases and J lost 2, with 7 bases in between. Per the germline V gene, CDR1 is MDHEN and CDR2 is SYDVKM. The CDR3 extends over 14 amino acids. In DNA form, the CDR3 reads TGTGCCAGCAGTTTAAGGTTGGCTGGAAACACCATATATTTT. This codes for CASSLRLAGNTIYF. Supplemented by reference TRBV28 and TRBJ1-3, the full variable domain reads DVKVTQSSRYLVKRTGEKVFLECVQDMDHENMFWYRQDPGLGLRLIYFSYDVKMKEKGDIPEGYSVSREKKERFSLILESASTNQTSMYLCASSLRLAGNTIYFGEGSWLTVV.

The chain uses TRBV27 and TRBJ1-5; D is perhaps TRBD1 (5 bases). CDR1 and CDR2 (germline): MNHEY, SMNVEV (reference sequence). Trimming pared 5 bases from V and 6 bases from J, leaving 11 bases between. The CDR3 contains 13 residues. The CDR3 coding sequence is TGTGCCAGCAGTCTCCTAGGGGCTCAGCCCCAGCATTTT. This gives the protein CASSLLGAQPQHF.

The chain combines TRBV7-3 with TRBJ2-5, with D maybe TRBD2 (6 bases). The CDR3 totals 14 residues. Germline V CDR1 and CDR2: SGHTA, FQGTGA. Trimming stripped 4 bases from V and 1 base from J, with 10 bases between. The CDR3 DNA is TGTGCCAGCAGCTCGGGACTGGGCCAAGAGACCCAGTACTTC. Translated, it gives CASSSGLGQETQYF. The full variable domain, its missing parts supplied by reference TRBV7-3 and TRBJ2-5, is GAGVSQTPSNKVTEKGKYVELRCDPISGHTALYWYRQSLGQGPEFLIYFQGTGAADDSGLPNDRFFAVRPEGSVSTLKIQRTERGDSAVYLCASSSGLGQETQYFGPGTRLLVL.

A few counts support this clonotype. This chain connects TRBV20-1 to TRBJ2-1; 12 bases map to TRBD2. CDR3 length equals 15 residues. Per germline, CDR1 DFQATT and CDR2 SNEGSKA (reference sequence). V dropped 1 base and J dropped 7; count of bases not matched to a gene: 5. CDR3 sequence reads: CSARATGTSGNEQFF. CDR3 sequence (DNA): TGCAGTGCTAGAGCCACCGGGACTAGCGGGAATGAGCAGTTCTTC.

This CDR3 is CASSLNTGKGEQFF. CDR3 nucleotide sequence: TGTGCCAGCAGCTTAAATACAGGAAAGGGTGAGCAGTTCTTC. The V call is TRBV11-2, the J call TRBJ2-1; maybe TRBD1 (5 bases). Trimming removed 2 bases at V and 9 bases at J, with 14 bases between. The CDR3 runs 14 residues. CDR1 is SGHAT, CDR2 FQNNGV, per germline.

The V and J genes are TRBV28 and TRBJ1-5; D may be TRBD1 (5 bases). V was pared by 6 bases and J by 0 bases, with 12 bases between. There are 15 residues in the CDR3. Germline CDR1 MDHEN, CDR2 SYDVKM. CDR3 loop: CASSLQANSNQPQHF. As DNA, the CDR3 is TGTGCCAGCAGCTTACAGGCTAATAGCAATCAGCCCCAGCATTTT.

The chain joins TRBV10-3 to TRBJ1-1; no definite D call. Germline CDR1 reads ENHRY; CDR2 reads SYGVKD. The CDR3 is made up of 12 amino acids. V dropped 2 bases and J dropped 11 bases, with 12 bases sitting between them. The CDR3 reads CAISERHLRAFF. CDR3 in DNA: TGTGCCATCAGTGAGCGACACCTTCGGGCTTTCTTT.

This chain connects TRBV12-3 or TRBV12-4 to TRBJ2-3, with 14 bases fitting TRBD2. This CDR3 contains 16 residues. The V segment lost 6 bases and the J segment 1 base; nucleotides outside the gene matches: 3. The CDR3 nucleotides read TGTGCCAGCAGGGCGGGACTAGCGGGAGGCACAGATACGCAGTATTTT. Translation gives CASRAGLAGGTDTQYF.

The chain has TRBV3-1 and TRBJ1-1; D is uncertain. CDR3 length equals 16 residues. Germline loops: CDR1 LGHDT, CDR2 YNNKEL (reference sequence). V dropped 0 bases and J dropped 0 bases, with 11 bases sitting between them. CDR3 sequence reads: CASSQDRTKMNTEAFF. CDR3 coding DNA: TGTGCCAGCAGCCAAGACAGGACGAAAATGAACACTGAAGCTTTCTTT.

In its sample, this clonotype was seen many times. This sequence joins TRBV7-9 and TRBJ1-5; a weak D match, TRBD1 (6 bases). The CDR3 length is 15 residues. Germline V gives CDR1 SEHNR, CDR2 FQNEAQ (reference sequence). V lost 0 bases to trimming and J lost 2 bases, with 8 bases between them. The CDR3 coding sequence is TGTGCCAGCAGCTTAGCAGCAGGGGGCAATCAGCCCCAGCATTTT. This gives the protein CASSLAAGGNQPQHF.

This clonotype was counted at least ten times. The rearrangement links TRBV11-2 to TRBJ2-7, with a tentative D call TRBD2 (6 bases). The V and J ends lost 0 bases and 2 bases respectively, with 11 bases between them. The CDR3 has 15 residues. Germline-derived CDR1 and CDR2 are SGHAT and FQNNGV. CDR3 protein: CASSLDSGGTYEQYF. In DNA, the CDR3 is TGTGCCAGCAGCTTAGATTCTGGGGGGACCTACGAGCAGTACTTC.

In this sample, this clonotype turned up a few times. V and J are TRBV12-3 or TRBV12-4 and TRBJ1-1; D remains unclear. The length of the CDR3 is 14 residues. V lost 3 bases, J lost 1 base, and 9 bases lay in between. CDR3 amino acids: CASSFAATNTEAFF. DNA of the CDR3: TGTGCCAGCAGTTTTGCAGCTACGAACACTGAAGCTTTCTTT.

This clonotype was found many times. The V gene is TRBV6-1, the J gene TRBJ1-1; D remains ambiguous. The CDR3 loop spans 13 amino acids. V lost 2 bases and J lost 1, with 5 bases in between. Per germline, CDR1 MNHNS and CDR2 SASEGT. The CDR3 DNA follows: TGTGCCAGCAGTGAATCCAGGAACACTGAAGCTTTCTTT. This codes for CASSESRNTEAFF.

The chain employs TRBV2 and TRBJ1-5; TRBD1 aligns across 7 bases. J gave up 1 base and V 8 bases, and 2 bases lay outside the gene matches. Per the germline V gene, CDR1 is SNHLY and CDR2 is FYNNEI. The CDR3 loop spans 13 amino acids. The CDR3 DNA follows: TGTGCCAGCGCGGGACAGAGCAATCAGCCCCAGCATTTT. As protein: CASAGQSNQPQHF.

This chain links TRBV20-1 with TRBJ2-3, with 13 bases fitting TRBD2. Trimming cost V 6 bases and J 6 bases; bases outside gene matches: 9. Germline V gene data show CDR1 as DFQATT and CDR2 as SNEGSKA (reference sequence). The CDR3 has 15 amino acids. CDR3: CSASGLAGAADTQYF. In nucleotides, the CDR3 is TGCAGTGCCAGCGGACTAGCGGGAGCAGCGGATACGCAGTATTTT.

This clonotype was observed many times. In DNA form, the CDR3 reads TGTGCCAGCAGACCCGCGGCGGCGCAAGAGACCCAGTACTTC. Its protein is CASRPAAAQETQYF. The rearrangement links TRBV2 to TRBJ2-5, with D hard to call. Trimming pared 6 bases from V and 2 bases from J, leaving 13 bases between. The CDR3 loop spans 14 amino acids. Germline CDR1 is SNHLY and CDR2 is FYNNEI.

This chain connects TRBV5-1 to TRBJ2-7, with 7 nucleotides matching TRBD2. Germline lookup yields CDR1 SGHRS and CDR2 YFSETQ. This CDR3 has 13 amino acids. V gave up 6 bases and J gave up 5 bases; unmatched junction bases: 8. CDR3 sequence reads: CASTLSGLDEQYF. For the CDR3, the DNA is TGCGCCAGCACCCTTAGCGGGCTTGACGAGCAGTACTTC.

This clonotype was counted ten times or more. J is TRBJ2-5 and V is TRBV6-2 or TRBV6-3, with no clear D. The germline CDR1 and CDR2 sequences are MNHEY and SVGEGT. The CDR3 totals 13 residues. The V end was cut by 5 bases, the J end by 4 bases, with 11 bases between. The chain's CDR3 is CASSRWGGETQYF. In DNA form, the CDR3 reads TGTGCCAGCAGTCGGTGGGGTGGAGAGACCCAGTACTTC.

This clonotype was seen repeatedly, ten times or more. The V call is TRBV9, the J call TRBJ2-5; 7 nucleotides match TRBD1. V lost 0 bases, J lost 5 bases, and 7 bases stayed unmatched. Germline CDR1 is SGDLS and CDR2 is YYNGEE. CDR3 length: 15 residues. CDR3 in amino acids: CASSVGTSGQETQYF. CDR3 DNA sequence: TGTGCCAGCAGCGTAGGGACTTCGGGACAGGAGACCCAGTACTTC.

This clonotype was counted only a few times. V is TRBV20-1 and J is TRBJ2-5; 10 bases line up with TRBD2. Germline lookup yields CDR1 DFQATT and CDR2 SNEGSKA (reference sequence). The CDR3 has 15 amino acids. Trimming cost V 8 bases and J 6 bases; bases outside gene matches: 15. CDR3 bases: TGCAGTTTCTATCTCAGCGGGAGGGGGGCGAAGACCCAGTACTTC. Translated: CSFYLSGRGAKTQYF.